This TCR beta chain is from a study of shared clonotypes between healthy human individuals. Germline values: CDR1 MNHEY, CDR2 SVGAGI. With 7 bases clipped from V and 5 bases from J, the junction kept 8 bases outside the gene matches. CDR3 size: 15 residues. All donors were healthy HIV-negative adults lacking recent acute infections or vaccinations. Notes on this clone: Antigen unknown.

Study results and limitations: Shared clonotypes across all four donors exceeded non-shared ones in generation probability.

The data were produced by immunoSEQ multiplex PCR, yet TCRdb's version contains in-frame clones alone and is incomplete. The sample comprises 2,100,000 or so clones, 95% of which are singletons, and roughly 0.13% rests with the top ten. The sequence was obtained from a man between 18 and 29 years old in good health. Sequencing used naive CD4+ T cells sorted from blood. Subset in this sample: CD45RA+ positively selected. V is TRBV6-5 and J is TRBJ2-7; 13 positions match TRBD2. CDR3 DNA: TGTGCCAGCACCCCCCCGGGACTAGCGGGAAACGAGCAGTACTTC. It specifies CASTPPGLAGNEQYF.